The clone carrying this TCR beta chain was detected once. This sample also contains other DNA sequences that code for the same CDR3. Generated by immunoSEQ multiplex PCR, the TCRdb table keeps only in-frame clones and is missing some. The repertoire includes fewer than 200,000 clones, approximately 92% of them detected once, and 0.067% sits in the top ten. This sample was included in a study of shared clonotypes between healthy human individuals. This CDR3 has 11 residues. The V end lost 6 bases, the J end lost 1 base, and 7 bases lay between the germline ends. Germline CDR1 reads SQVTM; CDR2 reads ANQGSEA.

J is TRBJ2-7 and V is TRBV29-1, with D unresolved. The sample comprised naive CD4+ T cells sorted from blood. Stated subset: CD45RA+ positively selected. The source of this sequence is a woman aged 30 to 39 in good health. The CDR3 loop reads CSVRTSYEQYF. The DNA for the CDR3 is TGCAGCGTCCGGACGTCCTACGAGCAGTACTTC.